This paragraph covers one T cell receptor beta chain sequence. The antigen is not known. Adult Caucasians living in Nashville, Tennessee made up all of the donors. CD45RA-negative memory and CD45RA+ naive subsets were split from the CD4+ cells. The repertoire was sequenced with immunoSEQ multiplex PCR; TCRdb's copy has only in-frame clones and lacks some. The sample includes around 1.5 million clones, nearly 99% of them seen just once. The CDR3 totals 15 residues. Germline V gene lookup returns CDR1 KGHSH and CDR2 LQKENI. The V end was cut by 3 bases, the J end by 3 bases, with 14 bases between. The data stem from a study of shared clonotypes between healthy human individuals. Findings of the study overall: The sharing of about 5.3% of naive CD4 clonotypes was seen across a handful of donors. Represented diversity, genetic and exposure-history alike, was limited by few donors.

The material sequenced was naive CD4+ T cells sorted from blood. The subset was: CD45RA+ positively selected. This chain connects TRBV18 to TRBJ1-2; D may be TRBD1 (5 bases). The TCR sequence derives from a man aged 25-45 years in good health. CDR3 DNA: TGTGCCAGCTCACCTTCGGGGACCCACTACTATGGCTACACCTTC. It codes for CASSPSGTHYYGYTF.